Described below is a single TCR beta chain sequence and its context. Its specificity is not known. As the template, RNA transcripts were used to amplify TCR beta CDR3 regions. A first-round RT-PCR used HTBI primers, followed by a second-round multiplex PCR. TCRdb reprocessed the multiplex PCR reads with MiXCR, giving one entry per CDR3 protein. The repertoire holds under 350,000 distinct CDR3 sequences, about a sixth seen once, with about 12% in the top ten. The record originates from a study of Graves' ophthalmopathy and Graves' hyperthyroidism. Background on the study: Peripheral blood (taken before any treatment) was collected at initial diagnosis.

Other autoimmune diseases, uncontrolled infections, pregnancy or lactation led to the exclusion of patients. Diagnosis was based on clinical symptoms, serum thyroxine, TRAb, thyroid ultrasound and orbital computed tomography. Overall study results and limits: A model of 13 signatures distinguished ophthalmopathy from stable hyperthyroidism at roughly 87% sensitivity and roughly 81% specificity.

The clonotype comes from an adult man with Graves' ophthalmopathy. The material sequenced was peripheral blood.

In DNA, the CDR3 is TGTGCCTGGAGTGAGTCGAATACCTATGGCTACACCTTC. It encodes CAWSESNTYGYTF. The chain couples TRBV30 to TRBJ1-2, with no clear D. The CDR3 is made up of 13 amino acids. With 1 base removed from V and 4 bases from J, the gap between germline ends came to 10 bases. CDR1 and CDR2 from the germline V gene are GTSNPN and SVGIG (reference sequence).